The source of this T cell receptor beta chain is a study of cytomegalovirus exposure and HLA in healthy donors (dated by TCRdb to 2016 to 2017). In terms of the full investigation: An earlier analysis of roughly 500 of the donors reported 250 to 350 Gb of sequence data and some 110 million unique TCR beta sequences obtained from around 170 million T cells. About 300 gigabases of sequencing data and 70 million to 85 million unique TCR sequences were included in an early release covering roughly 600 HLA-typed donors. The genetic ancestry cluster associated with self-reported Caucasian donors included over 65% of the 300 to 400 genotyped donors. The aim of the study was to test whether cataloging public T cell receptors could identify signatures of past pathogen exposure. Using immunosequencing, the study profiled T cell repertoires from about 620 subjects and related those repertoires to cytomegalovirus serostatus. A separate validation cohort of about 110 different subjects was used in addition to the roughly 720-subject first cohort. To predict cytomegalovirus infection status, the study brought together high-throughput TCR immunosequencing, statistical association of individual TCRs with disease status, and machine learning. A later analysis re-examined previously published TCR beta repertoires from about 670 donors and added high-resolution HLA genotyping to investigate patterns of TCR occurrence. The later analysis used no new phenotypic data to find candidate immune exposures, relying instead on TCR beta sequences and their occurrence across donors. An earlier analysis of around 640 of the donors used high-throughput TCR beta sequencing to judge whether each TCR beta V gene segment behaved as functional or pseudogenic. Donor age, sex, ethnicity and CMV serostatus were compiled alongside the repertoire data. A later genetic analysis used genome-wide SNP genotypes for 398 of the 666 donors, treating that subset as a discovery cohort. All discovery cohort repertoires had been generated using a single sequencing platform. HLA typing included class I and class II loci at four-digit resolution. Typing coverage differed by locus: A, B, C, DRB1 and DQB1 were typed in about 620-630 donors, DQA1 in 522, DPA1 in around 610, and DPB1 in 472. Because of strong linkage in the cohort, five DR-DQ haplotypes were treated as single units for association and clustering. Among some 400 genotyped donors of the cohort, an average of roughly 230,000 unique TCR beta nucleotide sequences was sequenced per donor, of which about 18% were non-productive. Overall study results and their limits: Some IMGT-functional V segments, including TRBV6-2 and TRBV6-3, could not be distinguished by the 87-base-pair reads and were therefore excluded. Correlated functional status among segregating V segments might reflect linkage disequilibrium, but an unknown experimental factor could not be ruled out. A later analysis found that most CMV-associated TCR beta chains appeared HLA-restricted, with HLA associations seemingly driven largely by CMV exposure. In an earlier analysis of about 600 of the donors, most TCR beta V segments appeared in productive rearrangements about 87% or about 30% of the time, broadly matching IMGT annotations. Roughly uniform sequencing depth across donors was assumed in presence/absence analyses, although this assumption may not hold. A later analysis reported that several top co-occurrence clusters appeared linked to parvovirus B19, influenza, CMV and Epstein-Barr virus. A later genetic analysis associated a missense DCLRE1C variant with V-gene and J-gene trimming of TCR beta chains, and an independent cohort replicated the association. Only TCR beta chains were sequenced in this cohort, and the absence of alpha or paired-chain data limited detectable features. In a later analysis, HLA-associated TCR beta chains showed more clonal expansion and lower generation probabilities than non-associated chains that were equally common. Most TCR sequences were observed very rarely across donors, whereas some public TCRs were present in many individuals. According to a later genetic analysis, donors in an Asian-associated ancestry cluster had fewer N-insertions in productive TCRs than the approximately 700-donor mean. In vitro tests confirmed that a few of the cytomegalovirus-associated TCR beta chains recognize cytomegalovirus antigens. The authors suggested that the approach could potentially be generalized to other disease states and immunological phenotypes. Cytomegalovirus status was reported to be diagnosed by the classifier with high specificity and sensitivity in both the original and validation cohorts. Assigning TCR associations to individual alleles was difficult when HLA alleles, especially DR and DQ, strongly co-occurred. Because some donors lacked HLA typing at each locus, the association tests relied only on the typed subset. The study gave a list of around 170 TCR beta chains associated with cytomegalovirus. A cluster of highly shared sequence variants was judged likely to be a technical artifact of the sequencing pipeline. In a later analysis, some 18,000 TCR beta sequences were associated with specific HLA alleles at a false discovery rate of 0.05. In a later analysis, TCR association rates were found to vary across HLA loci, with the most associated TCRs seen for DRB1 alleles and the fewest for HLA-C alleles. A further reported finding was that TCR beta sequences accurately predicted the HLA-A and HLA-B alleles for most subjects in the first cohort. CMV serostatus was the only immune exposure information available for the cohort. The earlier analysis of some 560 of the donors excluded some 15 rarely observed V segments, including chromosome 9 orphons, because counts were too low.

Library construction relied on the immunoSEQ multiplex PCR assay. A mixture of 60 forward primers for TCR Vbeta segments and 13 reverse primers for TCR Jbeta segments was used in the multiplex PCR. The CDR3 region of rearranged TCR beta genes was amplified from genomic DNA with a multiplex PCR assay. Amplified TCR beta libraries were sequenced as 87-base-pair reads on the Illumina HiSeq System. The original pipeline was this. In a later analysis, some 80 million unique TCR beta chains were counted across the 500 to 850 repertoires, and approximately 11 million of these chains were shared by at least two donors. A nearest-neighbor algorithm error-corrected the raw reads and collapsed the reads into unique sequences, merging closely related sequences to remove PCR and sequencing errors. To assign V, D and J gene segments, CDR3 sequences were aligned to IMGT reference sequences. For a sequence to be retained, at least a six-nucleotide match to both a V gene segment and a J gene segment was required. A rearrangement counted as productive if the CDR3 had no stop codons and remained in frame with V and J, and every other rearrangement counted as non-productive. CDR3 was defined according to IMGT convention as the region running from the second conserved V-encoded cysteine to the conserved J-encoded phenylalanine. Sequences without an unambiguous match to a single V gene segment were excluded from the earlier analysis of several hundred of the donors. In an earlier analysis of a few hundred of the donors, V segments were called functional above 56.7% productive rearrangements and were called segregating when the between-donor standard deviation exceeded 5%. A statistical classification framework was developed to diagnose cytomegalovirus status using the catalog of TCR beta chain sequences. V and J gene assignment, in a later analysis, came from comparing TCR nucleotide sequences with IMGT/GENE-DB human TR gene sequences. A later analysis assigned CDR3 sequences and most-parsimonious VDJ recombination scenarios with the TCRdist pipeline. A later analysis defined each TCR beta chain by its CDR3 amino acid sequence plus V-gene family, and excluded reads lacking a unique V-gene family. A later analysis removed several hundred highly shared, low-generation-probability nucleotide sequences to deal with suspected cross-contamination and a sequencing artifact. In a later analysis, a clonal expansion index was calculated for each public chain from normalized within-repertoire ranks of inferred template counts. Generation probabilities in a later analysis came from a VDJ recombination model fitted to out-of-frame rearrangements, and those results were checked against IGoR. In a later analysis, TCR-TCR, TCR-HLA and TCR-CMV co-occurrence was scored with hypergeometric tests, and a repertoire-size bias correction was applied to TCR pairs. To estimate false discovery rates, a later analysis permuted the HLA or CMV assignments 20 times. In a later analysis, co-occurring TCRs were grouped using DBSCAN, and TCRdist sequence similarity was added for clustering within HLA-allele-positive subsets. For co-occurrence clustering, repertoires with fewer than 30,000 or more than 120,000 public chains were excluded, along with a handful of repertoires with anomalous nucleotide sharing. This is the immuneACCESS table as TCRdb keeps it, with only in-frame sequences that have V and J called. A part of the clones is gone; compared with another copy, unresolved V genes explain less than half, and the rest is unexplained. V, J and clone size are taken as reported in that table, and D and trimming were inferred from the DNA itself. The sample profile shows 200,000 to 250,000 clones; roughly 84% of them were found once. About 1.2% of the sample belongs to the ten largest clones.

The cohort consisted of 670 or so healthy bone marrow donors. All cohort members were sampled while nominally healthy, although unrecorded immune exposures were likely present. Of the 650 to 700 cohort members, 250 to 300 had positive CMV serostatus and roughly 350 had negative CMV serostatus, and CMV serostatus was not recorded for the donor. A peripheral blood sample was collected from each donor, and TCR beta sequencing was performed on peripheral blood mononuclear cells. Genomic DNA extraction from the blood cell samples was performed with the Qiagen DNeasy Blood Extraction Kit. As for this clone: Which antigen it targets is not known. Per-base qualities were not stored, and no clone one base away is much larger.

Compared with germline, V lacks 6 bases and J lacks 5 bases; bases without a gene match: 8. Per the germline V gene, SNHLY is the CDR1 and FYNNEI is the CDR2. Counted from cysteine to phenylalanine, this CDR3 has 15 amino acids. The CDR3 DNA has 45 bases and is translated from base 1. The TCR was taken from a human donor in good health. The chain was built from TRBV2 and TRBJ1-1; 11 middle bases align to TRBD1. The sample was PBMCs. The CDR3 loop reads CASRPRDRGRTEAFF. At the DNA level, the sequence is TGTGCCAGCAGGCCTCGGGACAGGGGGAGAACTGAAGCTTTCTTT.